The 24 T cell receptor beta chains given below trace back to one sample, sequenced in a study of blood T cell repertoires in COVID-19. The method was immunoSEQ multiplex PCR; TCRdb's version includes in-frame clones alone and lacks a portion of them. This table has about 92,000 clones, around 85% appearing once. Source material: peripheral blood. The receptors come from a human donor in a cohort sampled during active COVID-19.

This sequence joins TRBV15 and TRBJ2-7, with D unresolved. Trimming removed 0 bases at V and 2 bases at J, with 11 bases between. In germline, CDR1 is LNHNV, CDR2 YYDKDF (reference sequence). The CDR3 loop spans 15 amino acids. The DNA for the CDR3 is TGTGCCACCAGCAGAGATACGACTGCGCCCTACGAGCAGTACTTC. It specifies CATSRDTTAPYEQYF. Full variable domain (outside the CDR3, taken from reference TRBV15 and TRBJ2-7): DAMVIQNPRYQVTQFGKPVTLSCSQTLNHNVMYWYQQKSSQAPKLLFHYYDKDFNNEADTPDNFQSRRPNTSFCFLDIRSPGLGDTAMYLCATSRDTTAPYEQYFGPGTRLTVT.

As concerns this clone: Compared with germline, one end of the junction differs, possibly owing to a read error. The gene calls are TRBV11-2 and TRBJ2-7; 7 nucleotides align to TRBD2. This CDR3 has 12 residues. Per germline, CDR1 SGHAT and CDR2 FQNNGV. The CDR3 loop reads CASSLGGGRPNF. In DNA, the CDR3 is TGTGCCAGCAGCTTAGGGGGGGGAAGGCCAAACTTC. The full variable domain, rest sourced from reference TRBV11-2 and TRBJ2-7, is EAGVAQSPRYKIIEKRQSVAFWCNPISGHATLYWYQQILGQGPKLLIQFQNNGVVDDSQLPKDRFSAERLKGVDSTLKIQPAKLEDSAVYLCASSLGGGRPNFGPGTRLTVT.

The chain is built from TRBV6-6 and TRBJ1-2; 7 bases map to TRBD1. Germline V gives CDR1 MNHNY, CDR2 SVGAGI (reference sequence). The CDR3 has 16 amino acids. J gave up 2 bases and V 1 base, and 7 bases lay outside the gene matches. The CDR3 loop is CASSYFQGGWNYGYTF. The CDR3 bases are TGTGCCAGCAGTTACTTCCAGGGGGGCTGGAACTATGGCTACACCTTC.

The chain has TRBV7-2 and TRBJ2-7; a weak D match, TRBD1 (6 bases). CDR3 length equals 11 residues. CDR1 and CDR2 (germline): SGHTA, FQGNSA. V lost 8 bases and J 5 bases, leaving 10 bases between the germline ends. The CDR3 sequence: CASSRGNEQYF. Here the CDR3 DNA reads TGTGCCAGCTCGAGGGGGAACGAGCAGTACTTC.

This chain links TRBV19 with TRBJ1-6; 7 bases agree with TRBD1. Germline V gene sequence: CDR1 LNHDA, CDR2 SQIVND (reference sequence). The V gene end was trimmed by 5 bases and the J gene end by 8 bases; junction bases not matched to a gene: 6. The CDR3 extends over 14 amino acids. DNA of the CDR3: TGTGCCAGTAGTCTCAGTCAGGGGGATTCACCCCTCCACTTT. It codes for CASSLSQGDSPLHF. Supplemented by reference TRBV19 and TRBJ1-6, the full variable domain reads DGGITQSPKYLFRKEGQNVTLSCEQNLNHDAMYWYRQDPGQGLRLIYYSQIVNDFQKGDIAEGYSVSREKKESFPLTVTSAQKNPTAFYLCASSLSQGDSPLHFGNGTRLTVT.

The chain carries TRBV4-1 and TRBJ1-6; the match to TRBD1 covers 11 bases. The length of the CDR3 is 17 residues. Looked up from germline, CDR1 is MGHRA and CDR2 is YSYEKL. The ends lost 5 bases at V and 7 bases at J; junction bases unmatched: 10. In nucleotides, the CDR3 is TGCGCCAGCAGCGACGGGGGACAGGGGGTAAGAAATTCACCCCTCCACTTT. The encoded protein is CASSDGGQGVRNSPLHF.

This chain joins TRBV7-3 and TRBJ2-5; 8 bases agree with TRBD1. The CDR3 has 15 residues. Germline V lookup: CDR1 SGHTA, CDR2 FQGTGA. Losses at the gene ends were 5 bases for V and 5 bases for J; bases not matched to a gene: 10. CDR3 DNA: TGTGCCAGCAGCCTACTAGGACAGGGTAGGGAGACCCAGTACTTC. Translated: CASSLLGQGRETQYF.

The chain has TRBV9 and TRBJ1-1; D is possibly TRBD1 (6 bases). The CDR3 runs 13 residues. Germline V lookup: CDR1 SGDLS, CDR2 YYNGEE. Trimming shortened V by 0 bases and J by 14 bases, and 17 bases separated the two germline ends. The CDR3 nucleotides read TGTGCCAGCAGCGTAGGCGCGGGGGGCGCTTCGTTCTTT. As protein: CASSVGAGGASFF.

This chain uses TRBV19 with TRBJ1-5; 10 bases are a match to TRBD1. The CDR3 consists of 16 residues. The germline CDR1 and CDR2 sequences are LNHDA and SQIVND (reference sequence). The V gene end was trimmed by 6 bases and the J gene end by 6 bases; junction bases not matched to a gene: 11. Here the CDR3 reads CASRMGQGPSGQPQHF. CDR3 DNA: TGTGCCAGTAGGATGGGACAGGGGCCCTCGGGTCAGCCCCAGCATTTT.

The rearrangement links TRBV5-1 to TRBJ2-7, with TRBD1 matching 8 bases. This CDR3 contains 14 residues. In germline, CDR1 is SGHRS, CDR2 YFSETQ. Trimming took 7 bases from V and 3 from J; bases not matched to a gene: 9. The CDR3 is CASHQGQDIYEQYF. In DNA, the CDR3 is TGCGCCAGCCATCAGGGACAGGACATCTACGAGCAGTACTTC.

The rearrangement uses TRBV2 and TRBJ1-4; TRBD1 agrees at 7 bases. Germline V gene sequence: CDR1 SNHLY, CDR2 FYNNEI. The CDR3 runs to 14 residues. V shed 6 bases and J 8 bases; nucleotides not matched to a gene: 9. CDR3 amino acids: CASRDTGDGEKLFF. CDR3 nucleotide sequence: TGTGCCAGCAGAGATACAGGGGACGGCGAAAAACTGTTTTTT.

This clone was seen only once. The chain is built from TRBV6-1 and TRBJ2-7, with D unclear. V was trimmed by 0 bases and J by 2 bases, leaving 11 bases between them. From germline, CDR1 is MNHNS and CDR2 SASEGT. CDR3 length: 15 amino acids. The CDR3 sequence: CASSEAPGSTYEQYF. DNA for the CDR3: TGTGCCAGCAGTGAAGCGCCCGGGTCTACCTACGAGCAGTACTTC.

This chain joins TRBV4-3 and TRBJ2-1; D call uncertain. The CDR3 runs to 14 residues. V lost 2 bases and J lost 1, with 6 bases in between. CDR1 and CDR2 from the germline V gene are LGHNA and YSLEER. CDR3 amino acids: CASSQRVSYNEQFF. The CDR3 nucleotides are TGCGCCAGCAGCCAACGGGTTTCCTACAATGAGCAGTTCTTC.

The chain recombines TRBV7-9 with TRBJ1-3, with D possibly matching TRBD1 (5 bases). CDR3 length: 17 amino acids. CDR1 is SEHNR, CDR2 FQNEAQ, per germline (reference sequence). With 5 bases removed from V and 2 bases from J, the gap between germline ends came to 19 bases. CDR3 region: CASSPGGRTAAGNTIYF. CDR3 DNA: TGTGCCAGCAGCCCGGGGGGACGCACGGCAGCTGGAAACACCATATATTTT.

This clone was detected once. This chain connects TRBV6-2 or TRBV6-3 to TRBJ1-2; 10 nucleotides align to TRBD1. The CDR3 has 14 residues. The germline gives CDR1 MNHEY, CDR2 SVGEGT. V lost 5 bases and J lost 7; bases outside the gene matches: 7. CDR3 sequence (DNA): TGTGCCAGCAGTCCCGGGACAGGGGTACTTGGCTACACCTTC. Translation: CASSPGTGVLGYTF.

Ten or more counts support this clone. The chain is built from TRBV7-9 and TRBJ2-2, with TRBD1 matching over 7 bases. The J segment lost 0 bases and the V segment lost 3 bases, leaving 1 base of the junction unmatched. Germline V gives CDR1 SEHNR, CDR2 FQNEAQ (reference sequence). The CDR3 has 15 amino acids. The CDR3 region has the DNA TGTGCCAGCAGCTTCGACAGGGCGAACACCGGGGAGCTGTTTTTT. This translates into CASSFDRANTGELFF.

The J gene is TRBJ2-7, the V gene TRBV5-1; 12 nucleotides line up with TRBD1. This CDR3 region has 14 residues. Germline trimming cut 4 bases from V and 3 bases from J; bases unmatched to any gene: 2. CDR1 and CDR2 (germline): SGHRS, YFSETQ. This CDR3 is CASSGTGGHYEQYF. CDR3 DNA sequence: TGCGCCAGCAGCGGGACAGGGGGCCACTACGAGCAGTACTTC.

The chain uses TRBV9 and TRBJ1-3; no clear D gene. The V gene's germline CDR1 is SGDLS and CDR2 YYNGEE. Trimming took 3 bases from V and 0 from J, leaving 13 bases between them. This CDR3 comprises 16 residues. This CDR3 is CASSAALLSSGNTIYF. CDR3 bases: TGTGCCAGCAGCGCCGCCCTTCTCAGCTCTGGAAACACCATATATTTT.

The J gene is TRBJ1-2, the V gene TRBV21-1; the table calls TRBD1, which could not be checked here. TRBV21-1 corresponds to a pseudogene. The CDR3 extends over 18 amino acids. The CDR3 DNA reads as TGTGCCAGCAGCAAAGAAATGGGACAGGGGGTAGCTAACTATGGCTACACCTTC. It codes for CASSKEMGQGVANYGYTF.

V usage is TRBV28 and J usage is TRBJ1-6; D may be TRBD1 (6 bases). CDR1 is MDHEN and CDR2 is SYDVKM in the germline V gene. There are 12 residues in the CDR3. Trimming took 6 bases from V and 7 from J, leaving 7 bases between them. CDR3 coding DNA: TGTGCCAGCAGCACAGGGAATTCACCCCTCCACTTT. Its protein is CASSTGNSPLHF.

The chain employs TRBV19 and TRBJ2-3; maybe TRBD1 (6 bases). Germline CDR1 LNHDA, CDR2 SQIVND (reference sequence). The CDR3 is made up of 14 amino acids. V gave up 6 bases and J gave up 1 base, with 11 bases separating them. CDR3 in amino acids: CASSQGFGTDTQYF. CDR3 bases: TGTGCCAGTAGCCAGGGGTTCGGCACAGATACGCAGTATTTT.

The rearrangement uses TRBV3-1 (or the pseudogene TRBV3-2) and TRBJ2-1; D not certain. The CDR3 runs to 18 residues. The V gene's germline CDR1 is LGHDT and CDR2 YNNKEL (reference sequence). The V end lost 1 base, the J end lost 1 base, and 17 bases lay between the germline ends. CDR3 nucleotide sequence: TGTGCCAGCAGCCAAGGTACTACCCACCCAAGGTCCTACAATGAGCAGTTCTTC. Protein product: CASSQGTTHPRSYNEQFF.

The rearrangement links TRBV19 to TRBJ2-1; 9 bases align to TRBD2. J lost 7 bases, V lost 6 bases, and 7 bases had no gene match. In germline, CDR1 is LNHDA, CDR2 SQIVND (reference sequence). This CDR3 has 14 residues. This CDR3 reads CASRGGGAFNEQFF. CDR3 sequence (DNA): TGTGCCAGTAGGGGCGGGGGGGCCTTTAATGAGCAGTTCTTC.

V usage is TRBV30 and J usage is TRBJ1-5; tentative D call: TRBD1 (5 bases). Germline V gene sequence: CDR1 GTSNPN, CDR2 SVGIG (reference sequence). The CDR3 is made up of 13 amino acids. V was pared by 1 base and J by 1 base, with 5 bases between. CDR3 DNA: TGTGCCTGGAGTGCAGGGAGCAATCAGCCCCAGCATTTT. Its translation: CAWSAGSNQPQHF.